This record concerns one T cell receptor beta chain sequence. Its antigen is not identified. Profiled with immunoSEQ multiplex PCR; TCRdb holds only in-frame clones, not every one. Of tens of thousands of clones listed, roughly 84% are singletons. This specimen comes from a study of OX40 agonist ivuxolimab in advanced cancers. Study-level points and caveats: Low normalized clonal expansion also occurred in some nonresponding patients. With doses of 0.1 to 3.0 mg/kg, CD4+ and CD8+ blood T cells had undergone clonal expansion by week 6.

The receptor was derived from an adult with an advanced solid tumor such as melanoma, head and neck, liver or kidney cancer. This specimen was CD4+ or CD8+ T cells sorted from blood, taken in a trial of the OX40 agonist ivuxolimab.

The CDR3 protein is CASSPQGRADYEQYF. The CDR3 DNA is TGTGCCAGCAGCCCCCAGGGGCGGGCCGACTACGAGCAGTACTTC. J is TRBJ2-7 and V is TRBV11-2, with a possible D match to TRBD1 (6 bases). The V gene lost 5 bases and the J gene lost 3 bases, with 17 bases spanning the gap. Germline assignment: CDR1 SGHAT and CDR2 FQNNGV. The CDR3 spans 15 residues.